This is a list of T cell receptor beta chains from one sample in a study of cytomegalovirus exposure and HLA in healthy donors. Measured with immunoSEQ multiplex PCR; TCRdb has only the in-frame clones, and not every one. The sample records approximately 110,000 clones, approximately 71% being singletons. The sample was PBMCs. These receptors were collected from a man aged 35 to 55 in good health and CMV-seronegative. CDR3s include the opening cysteine and the closing phenylalanine or tryptophan. The D gene is left open where the match is weak. The size field is filled for only some rows; it gives once, few, many or a size class.

NA | TRBJ1-5 | NA | TRBV7-2 | CASSLDRDQPQHF | TGTGCCAGCAGCTTAGACAGGGATCAGCCCCAGCATTTT
once | TRBJ2-5 | TRBD1 | TRBV5-1 | CASSGKKRDSLKETQYF | TGCGCCAGCAGCGGCAAAAAACGGGACAGCTTAAAAGAGACCCAGTACTTC
NA | TRBJ2-3 | NA | TRBV4-3 | CASSPTRTIPDTQYF | TGCGCCAGCAGCCCAACCAGGACTATCCCAGATACGCAGTATTTT
NA | TRBJ2-7 | TRBD1 | TRBV13 | CASSLGAGGNYEQYF | TGTGCCAGCAGCTTAGGAGCAGGGGGTAACTACGAGCAGTACTTC
NA | TRBJ2-1 | TRBD1 | TRBV7-3 | CASSLTSDRGNEQFF | TGTGCCAGCAGCTTAACCTCGGACAGGGGGAATGAGCAGTTCTTC
NA | TRBJ2-2 | TRBD2 | TRBV2 | CASSLTSGGYTGELFF | TGTGCCAGCAGCCTGACTAGCGGGGGATACACCGGGGAGCTGTTTTTT
few | TRBJ2-5 | NA | TRBV10-3 | CAISRRQDQETQYF | TGTGCCATCAGTAGGAGACAGGACCAAGAGACCCAGTACTTC
NA | TRBJ1-4 | NA | TRBV29-1 | CSVGLGGEKLFF | TGCAGCGTTGGGCTCGGGGGTGAAAAACTGTTTTTT
NA | TRBJ2-3 | TRBD2 | TRBV5-1 | CASSSLQSGGAGDTQYF | TGCGCCAGCAGCTCGCTGCAAAGCGGGGGGGCTGGAGATACGCAGTATTTT
few | TRBJ1-4 | NA | TRBV9 | CASSVEGTNEKLFF | TGTGCCAGCAGCGTAGAGGGGACTAATGAAAAACTGTTTTTT
NA | TRBJ2-7 | TRBD1 | TRBV18 | CASSPLIRDRVYEQYF | TGTGCCAGCTCACCGTTGATACGGGACAGGGTGTACGAGCAGTACTTC
NA | TRBJ2-7 | NA | TRBV7-8 | CASSLSGNSYEQYF | TGTGCCAGCAGCTTATCAGGGAACTCCTACGAGCAGTACTTC
once | TRBJ1-2 | TRBD1 | TRBV28 | CASSLGQEYNYGYTF | TGTGCCAGCAGTCTTGGACAGGAGTACAACTATGGCTACACCTTC
NA | TRBJ1-1 | NA | TRBV9 | CASSDGIGGEAFF | TGTGCCAGCAGCGATGGGATAGGCGGGGAAGCTTTCTTT
few | TRBJ1-1 | TRBD1 | TRBV19 | CASTSDRRPYDATEAFF | TGTGCCAGTACCTCGGACAGGAGGCCCTATGATGCCACTGAAGCTTTCTTT
NA | TRBJ2-5 | NA | TRBV4-1 | CASSQDYWGVQETQYF | TGCGCCAGCAGCCAAGATTATTGGGGGGTCCAAGAGACCCAGTACTTC
NA | TRBJ1-2 | NA | TRBV5-5 | CASSLQAGETYGYTF | TGTGCCAGCAGCTTGCAGGCGGGAGAGACCTATGGCTACACCTTC
once | TRBJ1-4 | NA | TRBV29-1 | CSVGGHDLGNEKLFF | TGCAGCGTTGGCGGACATGACTTGGGGAATGAAAAACTGTTTTTT
NA | TRBJ1-4 | NA | TRBV28 | CASSLNEKLFF | TGTGCCAGCAGTCTTAATGAAAAACTGTTTTTT
few | TRBJ2-7 | NA | TRBV27 | CASSFLDRPDEQYF | TGTGCCAGCAGTTTTTTAGACAGGCCCGACGAGCAGTACTTC
NA | TRBJ2-1 | NA | TRBV7-2 | CASSLVRGEQFF | TGTGCCAGCAGCTTAGTGCGGGGTGAGCAGTTCTTC
NA | TRBJ1-6 | NA | TRBV2 | CARRTPFQTGSPLHF | TGTGCCAGACGGACACCATTCCAAACAGGTTCACCCCTCCACTTT
once | TRBJ2-3 | TRBD2 | TRBV10-2 | CASGGPASGGARDTQYF | TGCGCCAGCGGGGGTCCGGCTAGCGGGGGGGCTCGGGATACGCAGTATTTT
NA | TRBJ1-1 | NA | TRBV7-9 | CASSLAVGQTPEAFF | TGTGCCAGCAGCTTAGCGGTGGGACAAACGCCTGAAGCTTTCTTT
NA | TRBJ2-3 | NA | TRBV5-1 | CASSFGSTDTQYF | TGCGCCAGCAGCTTCGGGTCCACAGATACGCAGTATTTT
once | TRBJ1-4 | TRBD1 | TRBV28 | CASSANRGWNEKLFF | TGTGCCAGCAGTGCGAACAGGGGCTGGAATGAAAAACTGTTTTTT
NA | TRBJ1-4 | NA | TRBV4-3 | CASSQDGSATNEKLFF | TGCGCCAGCAGCCAAGACGGGTCCGCAACTAATGAAAAACTGTTTTTT
NA | TRBJ2-5 | NA | TRBV29-1 | CSVEGLEETQYF | TGCAGCGTTGAAGGGCTGGAAGAGACCCAGTACTTC
NA | TRBJ2-7 | NA | TRBV5-4 | CASSARGGACEQYF | TGTGCCAGCAGCGCTAGGGGGGGGGCCTGCGAGCAGTACTTC
NA | TRBJ2-3 | NA | TRBV5-1 | CASSLDGISTDTQYF | TGCGCCAGCAGCTTAGACGGGATTAGCACAGATACGCAGTATTTT
NA | TRBJ1-2 | TRBD1 | TRBV2 | CASSIPGTGGQGYPF | TGTGCCAGCAGTATCCCCGGGACAGGGGGTCAAGGCTACCCCTTC
few | TRBJ2-3 | TRBD2 | TRBV5-4 | CASSPELAGGYTDTQYF | TGTGCCAGCAGCCCAGAGCTAGCGGGGGGGTACACAGATACGCAGTATTTT
NA | TRBJ2-7 | TRBD2 | TRBV11-1 | CASSRGLAGEQYF | TGTGCCAGCAGCCGGGGACTAGCTGGGGAGCAGTACTTC
NA | TRBJ1-5 | NA | TRBV19 | CASSTTKNQPQHF | TGTGCCAGTAGTACGACAAAGAATCAGCCCCAGCATTTT
NA | TRBJ2-1 | TRBD2 | TRBV5-4 | CASSLSGGDNEQFF | TGTGCCAGCAGCTTGAGCGGGGGAGACAATGAGCAGTTCTTC
NA | TRBJ1-6 | TRBD1 | TRBV9 | CASSAQGAGNSPLHF | TGTGCCAGCAGCGCACAGGGGGCCGGTAATTCACCCCTCCACTTT
NA | TRBJ1-2 | NA | TRBV5-4 | CASSSRTANYGYTF | TGTGCCAGCAGCTCCCGGACAGCGAACTATGGCTACACCTTC
NA | TRBJ2-5 | TRBD2 | TRBV7-2 | CASSEPGAGGRKTQYF | TGTGCCAGCAGCGAACCGGGAGCGGGGGGGAGGAAGACCCAGTACTTC
once | TRBJ1-3 | TRBD1 | TRBV4-1 | CASSRGQGTGNTIYF | TGCGCCAGCAGCCGGGGACAGGGGACTGGAAACACCATATATTTT
NA | TRBJ2-7 | NA | TRBV7-2 | CASSGNRVSYEQYF | TGTGCCAGCAGCGGTAACAGGGTTTCCTACGAGCAGTACTTC
NA | TRBJ2-3 | NA | TRBV27 | CASSIREGDTQYF | TGTGCCAGCAGTATCCGGGAAGGAGATACGCAGTATTTT
NA | TRBJ2-7 | NA | TRBV4-3 | CASSQEGAGYYEQYF | TGCGCCAGCAGCCAAGAGGGGGCAGGCTACTACGAGCAGTACTTC
NA | TRBJ2-5 | TRBD1 | TRBV5-1 | CASSLRDSRETQYF | TGCGCCAGCAGCCTCCGGGACAGTAGGGAGACCCAGTACTTC
NA | TRBJ1-2 | TRBD1 | TRBV5-1 | CASSLVGQGASDGYTF | TGCGCCAGCAGCTTGGTAGGACAGGGGGCGTCAGATGGCTACACCTTC
NA | TRBJ1-6 | TRBD1 | TRBV15 | CATSRDRGGGTLHF | TGTGCCACCAGCAGGGACAGGGGGGGAGGGACCCTCCACTTT
NA | TRBJ2-1 | NA | TRBV4-1 | CASSQDFTQGFNNEQFF | TGCGCCAGCAGCCAAGATTTCACCCAGGGGTTCAACAATGAGCAGTTCTTC
NA | TRBJ2-5 | TRBD1 | TRBV19 | CASSTNRGETQYF | TGTGCCAGTAGCACTAACAGGGGGGAGACCCAGTACTTC
few | TRBJ2-5 | NA | TRBV9 | CASSVVVGPQETQYF | TGTGCCAGCAGCGTAGTTGTGGGGCCCCAAGAGACCCAGTACTTC
NA | TRBJ1-6 | NA | TRBV4-3 | CASSQGGAYNNSPLHF | TGCGCCAGCAGCCAGGGGGGGGCTTATAATAATTCACCCCTCCACTTT
NA | TRBJ1-2 | TRBD1 | TRBV5-1 | CASSPDGTGADGYTF | TGCGCCAGCAGCCCGGACGGGACAGGGGCGGATGGCTACACCTTC
NA | TRBJ2-1 | NA | TRBV6-5 | CASSEGGGRYNEQFF | TGTGCCAGCAGCGAGGGGGGGGGCCGCTACAATGAGCAGTTCTTC
NA | TRBJ2-7 | TRBD1 | TRBV18 | CASSPLGQVNTYEQYF | TGTGCCAGCTCACCGCTGGGACAGGTTAACACCTACGAGCAGTACTTC
NA | TRBJ1-5 | NA | TRBV19 | CASSMGAANQPQHF | TGTGCCAGTAGTATGGGGGCAGCAAATCAGCCCCAGCATTTT
NA | TRBJ2-5 | NA | TRBV5-4 | CASSLEVNRQETQYF | TGTGCCAGCAGCTTGGAGGTTAACAGACAAGAGACCCAGTACTTC
once | TRBJ1-2 | TRBD1 | TRBV11-1 | CASSYRGYGYTF | TGTGCCAGCAGCTACAGGGGGTATGGCTACACCTTC
NA | TRBJ2-2 | TRBD1 | TRBV10-3 | CAISESGTGASGELFF | TGTGCCATCAGTGAATCCGGGACAGGGGCGTCCGGGGAGCTGTTTTTT
few | TRBJ2-7 | TRBD1 | TRBV6-5 | CASRDRVAPWEQYF | TGTGCCAGCAGAGACAGGGTCGCCCCTTGGGAGCAGTACTTC
NA | TRBJ1-1 | TRBD1 | TRBV7-6 | CASSSTGGATEAFF | TGTGCCAGCAGCTCGACAGGGGGGGCCACTGAAGCTTTCTTT
few | TRBJ2-4 | TRBD2 | TRBV27 | CASSPLTSGGPKNIQYF | TGTGCCAGCAGTCCCTTGACTAGCGGGGGGCCCAAAAACATTCAGTACTTC
NA | TRBJ2-2 | NA | TRBV28 | CASSPYTEGLFF | TGTGCCAGCAGTCCTTACACGGAGGGGCTGTTTTTT